Below are 26 T cell receptor beta chains sequenced from a single sample in a study of blood T cell repertoires in COVID-19. Only in-frame clones appear in the TCRdb table, and some are missing; sequencing was by immunoSEQ multiplex PCR. The sample lists about 250,000 clones, roughly 91% occurring once. Sequenced: peripheral blood. The origin of the receptors is a woman in her thirties or forties who had recovered from COVID-19.

The DNA for the CDR3 is TGCGCCAGCACGAATCCAGGGGGGGAAAAACTGTTTTTT. This sequence encodes CASTNPGGEKLFF. The rearrangement joins TRBV5-1 to TRBJ1-4, with 7 bases aligning to TRBD1. V was pared by 6 bases and J by 8 bases, with 7 bases of the junction left unmatched. The CDR3 consists of 13 residues. The germline V gene encodes CDR1 SGHRS and CDR2 YFSETQ.

About this clone itself: The same CDR3 is also encoded by other DNA sequences in this sample. For the CDR3, the DNA is TGCGCCAGCAGCCAAGGTGCGGGGGCCGGACCCGGGGATCAGCCCCAGCATTTT. Translation: CASSQGAGAGPGDQPQHF. The V gene is TRBV4-3, the J gene TRBJ1-5, with D perhaps matching TRBD1 (6 bases). The CDR3 loop spans 18 amino acids. Looked up from germline, CDR1 is LGHNA and CDR2 is YSLEER. V was trimmed by 1 base and J by 5 bases, leaving 21 bases between them.

The CDR3 spells CATSRGSGAGGYTF. For the CDR3, the DNA is TGTGCCACCAGCAGGGGCTCAGGGGCGGGTGGCTACACCTTC. The chain recombines TRBV15 with TRBJ1-2; D perhaps matches TRBD1 (6 bases). Trimming left V 3 bases short and J 7 bases short, with 15 bases between. CDR3 length equals 14 residues. Per germline, CDR1 LNHNV and CDR2 YYDKDF (reference sequence).

This sequence joins TRBV15 and TRBJ2-3; TRBD2 aligns across 10 bases. J was trimmed by 2 bases and V by 0 bases; bases with no gene match: 5. Per the germline V gene, CDR1 is LNHNV and CDR2 is YYDKDF (reference sequence). This CDR3 region has 17 residues. The CDR3 here is CATSRDLGTSVTDTQYF. The CDR3 region has the DNA TGTGCCACCAGCAGAGATCTTGGGACTAGCGTCACAGATACGCAGTATTTT.

The chain combines TRBV12-3 or TRBV12-4 with TRBJ1-2, with D possibly being TRBD1 (6 bases). Trimming shortened V by 6 bases and J by 8 bases, and 13 bases separated the two germline ends. This CDR3 region has 12 residues. The CDR3 is CASSRGAGGYTF. The CDR3 DNA reads as TGTGCCAGCAGCCGGGGGGCAGGGGGCTACACCTTC.

V is TRBV5-1 and J is TRBJ1-4; D unresolved. In germline, CDR1 is SGHRS, CDR2 YFSETQ. This CDR3 contains 14 residues. V lost 0 bases to trimming and J lost 5 bases, with 8 bases between them. CDR3 sequence reads: CASSLAQANEKLFF. CDR3 DNA: TGCGCCAGCAGCTTGGCCCAGGCAAATGAAAAACTGTTTTTT.

J is TRBJ2-3 and V is TRBV7-2, with TRBD2 identical over 12 bases. The CDR3 covers 16 residues. From germline, CDR1 is SGHTA and CDR2 FQGNSA. V was pared by 7 bases and J by 6 bases, with 11 bases of the junction left unmatched. CDR3 region: CASTFIGTSGWDTQYF. As DNA, the CDR3 is TGTGCCAGCACCTTTATTGGGACTAGCGGGTGGGATACGCAGTATTTT.

The rearrangement links TRBV30 to TRBJ1-5; D ambiguous. Germline-derived CDR1 and CDR2 are GTSNPN and SVGIG (reference sequence). Trimming removed 1 base from V and 5 bases from J, with 6 bases in between. This CDR3 spans 12 amino acids. The CDR3 coding sequence is TGTGCCTGGAGTGGGGAGGATCAGCCCCAGCATTTT. Its translation is CAWSGEDQPQHF.

The CDR3 sequence: CASSAGLGYNEQFF. The CDR3 DNA follows: TGCGCCAGCAGCGCCGGACTAGGCTACAATGAGCAGTTCTTC. This chain links TRBV5-1 with TRBJ2-1; TRBD2 matches 7 bases. With V trimmed by 4 bases and J by 3 bases, 4 bases remained unmatched. This CDR3 contains 14 residues. The V gene's germline CDR1 is SGHRS and CDR2 YFSETQ.

The chain is built from TRBV30 and TRBJ2-5; a weak D match, TRBD1 (6 bases). The CDR3 has 15 residues. Germline V gene lookup returns CDR1 GTSNPN and CDR2 SVGIG (reference sequence). V lost 0 bases and J 5 bases, leaving 16 bases between the germline ends. DNA of the CDR3: TGTGCCTGGAGTGTACCCCAGGGGCGCCGGGAGACCCAGTACTTC. This gives the protein CAWSVPQGRRETQYF.

The chain recombines TRBV7-9 with TRBJ2-7, with D perhaps matching TRBD2 (5 bases). The V gene's germline CDR1 is SEHNR and CDR2 FQNEAQ (reference sequence). The V gene lost 5 bases and the J gene lost 3 bases, with 14 bases spanning the gap. This CDR3 is built from 14 residues. In DNA form, the CDR3 reads TGTGCCAGCAGCCCGGTGGTGGCGGGCTACGAGCAGTACTTC. Encoded protein: CASSPVVAGYEQYF.

The chain uses TRBV24-1 and TRBJ2-7; 13 nucleotides agree with TRBD2. The CDR3 runs 16 residues. V dropped 4 bases and J dropped 5; count of bases not matched to a gene: 7. Germline assignment: CDR1 KGHDR and CDR2 SFDVKD. The CDR3 nucleotides read TGTGCCACCAGTGACCCACTAGCGGGAGGGGTCCACGAGCAGTACTTC. Residues: CATSDPLAGGVHEQYF.

This sequence joins TRBV18 and TRBJ1-2; D is possibly TRBD1 (5 bases). Per germline, CDR1 KGHSH and CDR2 LQKENI. Trimming pared 2 bases from V and 6 bases from J, leaving 7 bases between. This CDR3 is 12 amino acids long. The CDR3 region is CASSPGADGYTF. The CDR3 coding sequence is TGTGCCAGCTCACCAGGGGCAGATGGCTACACCTTC.

The chain joins TRBV7-8 to TRBJ2-7; perhaps TRBD1 as D (7 bases). V lost 5 bases and J lost 3, with 14 bases in between. There are 14 residues in the CDR3. CDR1 is SGHVS, CDR2 FQNEAQ, per germline. The CDR3 sequence: CASSRGSGGYEQYF. The CDR3 nucleotides read TGTGCCAGCAGCCGGGGGTCAGGGGGCTACGAGCAGTACTTC.

The chain combines TRBV19 with TRBJ1-1, with D hard to call. Germline V gene lookup returns CDR1 LNHDA and CDR2 SQIVND (reference sequence). V lost 4 bases and J 5 bases, leaving 8 bases between the germline ends. CDR3 length: 12 amino acids. The CDR3 DNA sequence: TGTGCCAGTAGTACCCGTCTGACTGAAGCTTTCTTT. Amino acids: CASSTRLTEAFF.

This clone was counted a few times. The gene calls are TRBV7-8 and TRBJ1-2; 7 nucleotides align to TRBD1. This CDR3 spans 17 amino acids. Germline CDR1 reads SGHVS; CDR2 reads FQNEAQ. Trimming cost V 1 base and J 0 bases; bases outside gene matches: 8. This CDR3 reads CASSLGQGFETNYGYTF. CDR3 sequence (DNA): TGTGCCAGCAGCTTAGGACAGGGCTTTGAGACTAACTATGGCTACACCTTC.

The V gene is TRBV28, the J gene TRBJ1-1; D is perhaps TRBD1 (5 bases). Trimming took off 3 bases at V and 7 bases at J, with 12 bases between the two ends. The CDR3 sequence is 13 residues long. Germline CDR1 and CDR2: MDHEN and SYDVKM. CDR3 DNA: TGTGCCAGCAGTTTTACGGGGGGACGTGAAGCTTTCTTT. This gives the protein CASSFTGGREAFF.

This clone was seen once. The V and J genes are TRBV19 and TRBJ1-1; maybe TRBD1 (5 bases). Per the germline V gene, CDR1 is LNHDA and CDR2 is SQIVND (reference sequence). The CDR3 loop spans 15 amino acids. Trimming removed 3 bases at V and 3 bases at J, with 14 bases between. CDR3 in DNA: TGTGCCAGTAGTATCCGGGTGGGGGGTTACACTGAAGCTTTCTTT. It translates to CASSIRVGGYTEAFF.

V is TRBV6-1 and J is TRBJ2-7, with TRBD2 as a possible D gene (7 bases). In germline, CDR1 is MNHNS, CDR2 SASEGT. The V gene lost 1 base and the J gene lost 1 base, with 14 bases spanning the gap. CDR3 size: 16 residues. CDR3 nucleotide sequence: TGTGCCAGCAGTGAAGATGCGGGGGCGGGGTCCTACGAGCAGTACGTC. It yields the protein CASSEDAGAGSYEQYV.

The chain links TRBV27 to TRBJ2-5; tentative D call: TRBD2 (7 bases). Germline V CDR1 and CDR2: MNHEY, SMNVEV (reference sequence). The CDR3 covers 12 residues. Trimming removed 8 bases at V and 1 base at J, with 8 bases between. The CDR3 here is CASRGAQETQYF. The CDR3 DNA is TGTGCCAGCCGGGGGGCCCAAGAGACCCAGTACTTC.

The chain combines TRBV6-1 with TRBJ2-5; 11 bases are a match to TRBD2. This CDR3 region has 17 residues. CDR1 and CDR2 from the germline V gene are MNHNS and SASEGT. With V trimmed by 2 bases and J by 1 base, 6 bases remained unmatched. CDR3 region: CASSEWEGLAVQETQYF. For the CDR3, the DNA is TGTGCCAGCAGTGAATGGGAGGGACTAGCGGTCCAAGAGACCCAGTACTTC.

The J gene is TRBJ1-5, the V gene TRBV28; D remains unclear. Germline assignment: CDR1 MDHEN and CDR2 SYDVKM. CDR3 length: 16 amino acids. The V gene lost 5 bases and the J gene lost 6 bases, with 20 bases spanning the gap. CDR3 DNA: TGTGCCAGCAGTCCCCAGGCAGGTATGCCCCCTCAGCCCCAGCATTTT. Protein sequence: CASSPQAGMPPQPQHF.

There are a few counts of this clone. V usage is TRBV7-2 and J usage is TRBJ2-5; D remains unclear. Between the trimmed V and J ends, which lost 5 bases and 5 bases, there was a span of 18 bases. This CDR3 contains 15 residues. The germline CDR1 and CDR2 sequences are SGHTA and FQGNSA. The CDR3 DNA reads TGTGCCAGCAGCCCCGTCGGGTCACGGCAGGAGACCCAGTACTTC. Translating gives CASSPVGSRQETQYF.

The chain has TRBV7-3 and TRBJ2-1; 7 positions agree with TRBD1. From germline, CDR1 is SGHTA and CDR2 FQGTGA. The length of the CDR3 is 15 residues. J lost 2 bases, V lost 5 bases, and 6 bases had no gene match. The DNA of the CDR3 is TGTGCCAGCAGCATCCAACAGGGGACCTACAATGAGCAGTTCTTC. Its translation: CASSIQQGTYNEQFF.

This clone was counted between two and nine times. The V and J genes are TRBV12-3 or TRBV12-4 and TRBJ1-1; tentatively, D is TRBD1 (5 bases). There are 11 residues in the CDR3. Trimming took off 7 bases at V and 8 bases at J, with 11 bases between the two ends. The CDR3 DNA reads TGTGCCAGCACCCCGTCAGGGGAAGCTTTCTTT. This gives the protein CASTPSGEAFF.

V usage is TRBV6-4 and J usage is TRBJ2-1, with a weak D call TRBD2 (5 bases). This CDR3 spans 15 amino acids. The germline CDR1 and CDR2 sequences are MRHNA and SNTAGT. The V gene lost 7 bases and the J gene lost 3 bases, with 16 bases spanning the gap. In DNA form, the CDR3 reads TGTGCCAGCAAAACCGGGGTAAATGGCTACAATGAGCAGTTCTTC. Translating gives CASKTGVNGYNEQFF.